Below are 15 T cell receptor beta chains sequenced from a single sample in a study of early T cells in non-severe SARS-CoV-2 infection. One entry per CDR3 protein results from TCRdb running MiXCR on the 5' RACE reads. The table lists approximately 69,000 distinct CDR3 sequences, roughly an eighth of them singletons, with 5.7% in the top ten. The sample was whole blood, taken at baseline. The receptors shown here come from an adult who was a healthcare worker with PCR-confirmed SARS-CoV-2 infection or an uninfected control (not recorded which).

This clonotype was picked up many times. The chain couples TRBV2 to TRBJ2-5; no reliable D call. CDR3 length: 12 amino acids. The V and J ends lost 2 bases and 5 bases respectively, with 6 bases between them. CDR1 is SNHLY and CDR2 is FYNNEI in the germline V gene. In DNA, the CDR3 is TGTGCCAGCAGTGAAAACATTGAGACCCAGTACTTC. Residues: CASSENIETQYF.

This clonotype was counted ten times or more. This rearrangement joins TRBV12-3 or TRBV12-4 to TRBJ1-3; a possible D gene is TRBD1 (6 bases). The V and J ends lost 5 bases and 0 bases respectively, with 17 bases between them. The CDR3 loop spans 17 amino acids. The chain's CDR3 is CASSPLGGRYSGNTIYF. CDR3 in DNA: TGTGCCAGCAGTCCCCTGGGGGGCAGGTACTCTGGAAACACCATATATTTT.

The CDR3 DNA follows: TGTGCCAGCAGCGGACAGGACCTCTACAATGAGCAGTTCTTC. This codes for CASSGQDLYNEQFF. The chain is built from TRBV7-9 and TRBJ2-1; TRBD1 matches at 7 bases. Trimming cost V 5 bases and J 3 bases; bases outside gene matches: 4. The CDR3 has 14 amino acids. Germline V gene lookup returns CDR1 SEHNR and CDR2 FQNEAQ (reference sequence).

This clonotype was picked up a small number of times. V is TRBV29-1 and J is TRBJ1-1; D is possibly TRBD1 (5 bases). CDR1 is SQVTM and CDR2 is ANQGSEA in the germline V gene. Trimming pared 4 bases from V and 3 bases from J, leaving 12 bases between. This CDR3 contains 13 residues. CDR3 nucleotide sequence: TGCAGCGTTGGAAAAGGGGAGGACACTGAAGCTTTCTTT. It yields the protein CSVGKGEDTEAFF.

This clonotype showed up many times. The J gene is TRBJ2-7, the V gene TRBV12-3 or TRBV12-4; weak D call: TRBD1 (5 bases). V dropped 6 bases and J dropped 0 bases, with 12 bases sitting between them. The CDR3 is 14 amino acids. The CDR3: CASSPDRDSYEQYF. CDR3 sequence (DNA): TGTGCCAGCAGCCCTGACAGAGACTCCTACGAGCAGTACTTC.

This sequence joins TRBV11-2 and TRBJ2-4; the match to TRBD1 covers 7 bases. Germline CDR1 SGHAT, CDR2 FQNNGV. The CDR3 is 13 residues long. V lost 3 bases, J lost 9 bases, and 5 bases stayed unmatched. CDR3 in amino acids: CASSLRGQTIQYF. CDR3 sequence (DNA): TGTGCCAGCAGCTTGAGGGGACAGACCATTCAGTACTTC.

The sample holds many counts of this clonotype. This rearrangement joins TRBV7-3 to TRBJ2-1, with D possibly being TRBD2 (6 bases). Germline CDR1 reads SGHTA; CDR2 reads FQGTGA. CDR3 size: 12 residues. Trimming cost V 5 bases and J 13 bases, with 15 bases left between them. The CDR3 loop reads CASSRNAGPQFF. CDR3 in DNA: TGTGCCAGCAGCCGTAACGCGGGGCCACAGTTCTTC.

The chain has TRBV7-8 and TRBJ2-7; 12 nucleotides agree with TRBD2. The CDR3 is made up of 15 amino acids. Germline V CDR1 and CDR2: SGHVS, FQNEAQ. Trimming took 2 bases from V and 3 from J; bases not matched to a gene: 2. DNA for the CDR3: TGTGCCAGCAGCTTAAGACTAGCGGGAGTCTACGAGCAGTACTTC. Encoded protein: CASSLRLAGVYEQYF.

This clonotype was observed many times. V is TRBV11-3 and J is TRBJ2-3; 10 nucleotides align to TRBD2. This CDR3 comprises 15 residues. Germline V lookup: CDR1 SGHNT, CDR2 YENEEA. V lost 5 bases, J lost 2 bases, and 4 bases stayed unmatched. The CDR3 loop is CASSQGTSDTDTQYF. The DNA of the CDR3 is TGTGCCAGCAGCCAAGGGACTAGCGACACAGATACGCAGTATTTT.

This clonotype was counted ten times or more. The rearrangement links TRBV3-1 to TRBJ2-1; D is possibly TRBD2 (5 bases). Germline CDR1 LGHDT, CDR2 YNNKEL (reference sequence). There are 16 residues in the CDR3. V was cut by 1 base and J by 7 bases, with 17 bases left in between. The CDR3 loop is CASSQVWSGFLNEQFF. In DNA form, the CDR3 reads TGTGCCAGCAGCCAAGTCTGGTCGGGGTTTCTGAATGAGCAGTTCTTC.

This clonotype has a handful of counts. This sequence joins TRBV5-1 and TRBJ1-6; D is possibly TRBD1 (5 bases). The CDR3 is 15 residues long. The V and J ends lost 0 bases and 8 bases respectively, with 12 bases between them. Germline V lookup: CDR1 SGHRS, CDR2 YFSETQ. CDR3 sequence: CASSLGRIGDSPLHF. In DNA form, the CDR3 reads TGCGCCAGCAGCTTGGGCAGGATAGGGGATTCACCCCTCCACTTT.

This clonotype was seen repeatedly, ten times or more. This chain links TRBV7-9 with TRBJ1-1; no clear D gene. The CDR3 loop spans 11 amino acids. V shed 5 bases and J shed 13 bases, with 14 bases lying between them. From germline, CDR1 is SEHNR and CDR2 FQNEAQ (reference sequence). For the CDR3, the DNA is TGTGCCAGCAGCGAGAAGAAACCTGATTTCTTT. Amino acids: CASSEKKPDFF.

This clonotype was recorded at least ten times. The genes are TRBV20-1 and TRBJ1-2; 7 bases fit TRBD1. Germline V gene lookup returns CDR1 DFQATT and CDR2 SNEGSKA (reference sequence). CDR3 length: 14 residues. Unmatched junction bases numbered 6, after V lost 1 base and J lost 4 bases. The CDR3 sequence is CSARGARGFYGYTF. The CDR3 DNA sequence: TGCAGTGCTAGAGGTGCCAGGGGGTTCTATGGCTACACCTTC.

V and J are TRBV20-1 and TRBJ2-3; 9 positions match TRBD1. The V segment lost 4 bases and the J segment 1 base; nucleotides outside the gene matches: 6. CDR1 and CDR2 from the germline V gene are DFQATT and SNEGSKA (reference sequence). The CDR3 covers 15 residues. The CDR3 sequence is CSAKGQGRGTDTQYF. CDR3 nucleotide sequence: TGCAGTGCTAAAGGACAGGGGAGAGGCACAGATACGCAGTATTTT.

This clonotype was detected a few times. V gene TRBV7-3 combines with J gene TRBJ2-5, with D tentatively TRBD2 (5 bases). Trimming cost V 3 bases and J 3 bases, with 11 bases left between them. The V gene's germline CDR1 is SGHTA and CDR2 FQGTGA. CDR3 length equals 14 residues. The CDR3 reads CASSLGNGEETQYF. As DNA, the CDR3 is TGTGCCAGCAGCTTGGGTAACGGGGAAGAGACCCAGTACTTC.